This T cell receptor (beta chain) was identified in a study of cytomegalovirus exposure and HLA in healthy donors. Study context: A later analysis reported the 90 to 150 validation repertoires used the same platform as the 666 first-cohort repertoires. The study, taken as a whole, reports: The study flagged some 170 TCR beta chains as cytomegalovirus-associated.

Note on this clone: Antigen: not known.

TCRdb's table, derived via immunoSEQ multiplex PCR, lists solely in-frame clones and lacks some. The profile shows around 98,000 clones, about 90% of them singletons. The specimen sequenced was PBMCs. This clonotype was sampled from a young man in good health and CMV-seropositive.

The CDR3 protein is CASSAGQGGIYEQYF. The CDR3, as DNA: TGTGCCAGCAGTGCGGGACAGGGGGGTATCTACGAGCAGTACTTC. This chain joins TRBV6-1 and TRBJ2-7; 11 bases align to TRBD1. V shed 4 bases and J 3 bases; nucleotides not matched to a gene: 5. The CDR3 covers 15 residues. Germline lookup yields CDR1 MNHNS and CDR2 SASEGT.